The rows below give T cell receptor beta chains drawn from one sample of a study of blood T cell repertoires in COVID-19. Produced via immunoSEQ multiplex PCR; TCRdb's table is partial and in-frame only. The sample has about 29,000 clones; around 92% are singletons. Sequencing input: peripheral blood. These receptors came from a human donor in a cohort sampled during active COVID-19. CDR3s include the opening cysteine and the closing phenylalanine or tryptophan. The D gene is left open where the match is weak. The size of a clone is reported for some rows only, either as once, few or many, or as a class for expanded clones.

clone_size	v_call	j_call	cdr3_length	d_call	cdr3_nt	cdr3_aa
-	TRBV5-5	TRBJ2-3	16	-	TGTGCCAGCAGTCAATTACCAGGGGCGCGCACAGATACGCAGTATTTT	CASSQLPGARTDTQYF
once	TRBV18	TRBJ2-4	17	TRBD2	TGTGCCAGCTCACCACCGAACGGACTAGCGGGGGAAAACATTCAGTACTTC	CASSPPNGLAGENIQYF
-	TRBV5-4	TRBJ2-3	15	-	TGTGCCAGCAGCTTGGGAGGCCTTTCCACAGATACGCAGTATTTT	CASSLGGLSTDTQYF
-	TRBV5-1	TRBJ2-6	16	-	TGCGCCAGCAGCTTGGAGTTCAGCTCTGGGGCCAACGTCCTGACTTTC	CASSLEFSSGANVLTF
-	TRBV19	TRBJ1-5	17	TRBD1	TGTGCCAGTAGTCCCCGGACAGGGAGGGACAGCAATCAGCCCCAGCATTTT	CASSPRTGRDSNQPQHF
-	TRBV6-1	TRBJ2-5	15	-	TGTGCCAGCAGTGAATCTGGACAGTACCAAGAGACCCAGTACTTC	CASSESGQYQETQYF
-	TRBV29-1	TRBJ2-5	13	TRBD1	TGCAGCGTATCGACAGGGCTCGGAGAGACCCAGTACTTC	CSVSTGLGETQYF
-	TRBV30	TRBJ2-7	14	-	TGTGCCTGGATTAAAGACAGTAGTAACTACGAGCAGTACTTC	CAWIKDSSNYEQYF
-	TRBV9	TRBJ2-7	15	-	TGTGCCAGCAGCGTAGGGACATACAGCTCCTACGAGCAGTACTTC	CASSVGTYSSYEQYF
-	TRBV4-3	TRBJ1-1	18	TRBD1	TGCGCCAGCAGCCACCAATCCCGACAGGGTCGGGGGAACACTGAAGCTTTCTTT	CASSHQSRQGRGNTEAFF
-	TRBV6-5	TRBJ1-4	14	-	TGTGCCAGCAGTTGGGGCCCAACTAATGAAAAACTGTTTTTT	CASSWGPTNEKLFF
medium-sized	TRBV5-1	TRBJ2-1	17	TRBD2	TGCGCCAGCAGCACAGGGACTAGCGGGGCCTTCTACAATGAGCAGTTCTTC	CASSTGTSGAFYNEQFF
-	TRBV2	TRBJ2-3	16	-	TGTGCCAGCAGTGAACTCGAGGGCGGTTGGACAGATACGCAGTATTTT	CASSELEGGWTDTQYF
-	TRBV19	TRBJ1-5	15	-	TGTGCCAGTACTAGGCAGGGAGGTGTTAATCAGCCCCAGCATTTT	CASTRQGGVNQPQHF
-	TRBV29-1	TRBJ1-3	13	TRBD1	TGCAGCGTTGCGACACAGGGGGGAAACACCATATATTTT	CSVATQGGNTIYF
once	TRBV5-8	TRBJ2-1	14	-	TGTGCCAGCAGCTTGGGACAGGACCACAATGAGCAGTTCTTC	CASSLGQDHNEQFF
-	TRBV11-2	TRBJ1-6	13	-	TGTGCCAGCAGCTTAGGGCAGGAAACACCCCTCCACTTT	CASSLGQETPLHF
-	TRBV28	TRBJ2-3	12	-	TGTGCCAGCAGTTTCCGAGGAGATACGCAGTATTTT	CASSFRGDTQYF
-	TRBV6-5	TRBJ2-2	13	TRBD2	TGTGCCAGCAGCCGGGGGGGCTCTGGGGAGCTGTTTTTT	CASSRGGSGELFF
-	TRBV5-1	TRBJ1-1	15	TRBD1	TGCGCCAGCAGCCCCCGGCAGGGGGCGGTCACTGAAGCTTTCTTT	CASSPRQGAVTEAFF
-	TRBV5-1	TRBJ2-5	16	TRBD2	TGCGCCAGCAGCTTGGCGGGGCGGCCGGGGGGGGAGACCCAGTACTTC	CASSLAGRPGGETQYF
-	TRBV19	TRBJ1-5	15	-	TGTGCCAGTAGCCCCCTCACCCAGGGAAATCAGCCCCAGCATTTT	CASSPLTQGNQPQHF
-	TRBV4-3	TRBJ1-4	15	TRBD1	TGCGCCAGCAGCCAAGCTTTAGGGGGCAACGAAAAACTGTTTTTT	CASSQALGGNEKLFF
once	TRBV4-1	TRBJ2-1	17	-	TGCGCCAGCAGCCAAGTTGGGGCAGGCCACGGTTCCGATGAGCAGTTCTTC	CASSQVGAGHGSDEQFF
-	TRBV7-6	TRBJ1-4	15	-	TGTGCCAGCAGCTTAGTAGCGGGAAGTAATGAAAAACTGTTTTTT	CASSLVAGSNEKLFF
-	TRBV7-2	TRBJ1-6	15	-	TGTGCCAGCAGCTTAGGGCTGGGGGCCCAATCACCCCTCCACTTT	CASSLGLGAQSPLHF
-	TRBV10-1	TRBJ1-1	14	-	TGCGCCAGACCTTGTCAGGGGAGGGGGACTGAAGCTTTCTTT	CARPCQGRGTEAFF
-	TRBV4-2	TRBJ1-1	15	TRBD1	TGTGCCAGCAGCCAAGGCAGGGGGCCGAGCACTGAAGCTTTCTTT	CASSQGRGPSTEAFF
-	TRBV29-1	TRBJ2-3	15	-	TGCAGCGTTGCCAGGGGTACGACCAGCGCAGATACGCAGTATTTT	CSVARGTTSADTQYF
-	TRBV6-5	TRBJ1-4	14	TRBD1	TGTGCCAGCAGTAGGACAGGGAAAGTGGGAAAACTGTTTTTT	CASSRTGKVGKLFF
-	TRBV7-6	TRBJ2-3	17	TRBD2	TGTGCCAGCAGCCGGGGGCGTCTAGCGGGGGGATTAGATACGCAGTATTTT	CASSRGRLAGGLDTQYF
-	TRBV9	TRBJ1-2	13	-	TGTGCCAGCAGCGTAAGGCCGCAGGATGGCTACACCTTC	CASSVRPQDGYTF
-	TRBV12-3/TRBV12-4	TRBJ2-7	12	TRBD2	TGTGCCAGTACCGGGACTAAAGGCGAGCAGTACTTC	CASTGTKGEQYF
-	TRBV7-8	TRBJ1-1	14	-	TGTGCCAGCAGCGGCTGGCAGCGGAACACTGAAGCTTTCTTT	CASSGWQRNTEAFF
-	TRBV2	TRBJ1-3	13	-	TGTGCCAGCTCGTATGGCACTGGAAACACCATATATTTT	CASSYGTGNTIYF
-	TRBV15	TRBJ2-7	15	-	TGTGCCACCAGCAGAGATTCTCCAGAAATCTACGAGCAGTACTTC	CATSRDSPEIYEQYF
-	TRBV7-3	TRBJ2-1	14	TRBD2	TGTGCCAGCAGCAGAACCGGGACTAGCACTGAGCAGTTCTTC	CASSRTGTSTEQFF
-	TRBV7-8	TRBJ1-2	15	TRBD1	TGTGCCAGCAGCATAGTCGCAGGGGGTTTTCGTGGCTACACCTTC	CASSIVAGGFRGYTF
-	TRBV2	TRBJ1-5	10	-	TGTGCCAGCAGTTCCCCCTCCCAGCATTTT	CASSSPSQHF
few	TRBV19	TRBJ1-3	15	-	TGTGCCAGTAGTCCTCGGCAGGGCCCTTTGAACACCATATATTTT	CASSPRQGPLNTIYF
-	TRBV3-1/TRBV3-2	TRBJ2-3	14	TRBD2	TGTGCCAGCAGCCTGGGACTAGCTGGAGATACGCAGTATTTT	CASSLGLAGDTQYF
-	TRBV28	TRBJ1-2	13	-	TGTGCCAGTTTGTCCCGACACAGGGATGGCTACACCTTC	CASLSRHRDGYTF
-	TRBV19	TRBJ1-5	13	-	TGTGCCAGTAGTACCCCCGGGAATCAGCCCCAGCATTTT	CASSTPGNQPQHF
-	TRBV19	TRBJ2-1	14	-	TGTGCCACCCAGCGGACGAGCTCCTACAATGAGCAGTTCTTC	CATQRTSSYNEQFF
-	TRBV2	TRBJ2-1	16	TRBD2	TGTGCCATAAAAAGAGGGGGGACTAGCGGGGCCAATGAGCAGTTCTTC	CAIKRGGTSGANEQFF